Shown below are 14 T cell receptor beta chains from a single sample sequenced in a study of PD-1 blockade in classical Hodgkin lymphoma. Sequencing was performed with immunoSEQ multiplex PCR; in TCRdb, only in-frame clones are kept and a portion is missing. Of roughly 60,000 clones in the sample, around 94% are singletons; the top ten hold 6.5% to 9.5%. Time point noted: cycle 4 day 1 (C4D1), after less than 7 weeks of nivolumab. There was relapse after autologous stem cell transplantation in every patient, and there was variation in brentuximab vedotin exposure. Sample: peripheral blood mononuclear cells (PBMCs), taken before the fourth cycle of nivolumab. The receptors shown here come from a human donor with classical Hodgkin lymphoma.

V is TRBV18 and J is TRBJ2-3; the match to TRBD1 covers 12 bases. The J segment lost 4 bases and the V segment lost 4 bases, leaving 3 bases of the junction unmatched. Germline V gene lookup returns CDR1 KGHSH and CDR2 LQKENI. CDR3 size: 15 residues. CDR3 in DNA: TGTGCCAGCTCACGGGACAGGGGGCGTGCAGATACGCAGTATTTT. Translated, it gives CASSRDRGRADTQYF.

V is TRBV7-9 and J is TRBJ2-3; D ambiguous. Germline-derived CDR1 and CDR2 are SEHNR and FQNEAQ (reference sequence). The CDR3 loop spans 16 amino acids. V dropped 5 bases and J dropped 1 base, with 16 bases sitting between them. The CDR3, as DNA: TGTGCCAGCAGCACCCCCCTCGTCATTGGCACAGATACGCAGTATTTT. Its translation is CASSTPLVIGTDTQYF.

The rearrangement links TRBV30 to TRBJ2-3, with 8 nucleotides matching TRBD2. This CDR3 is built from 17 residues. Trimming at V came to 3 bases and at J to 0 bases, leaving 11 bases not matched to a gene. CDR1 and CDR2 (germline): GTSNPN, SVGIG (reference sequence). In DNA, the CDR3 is TGTGCCTGGAGCGTAGACTTAGCGGGAAAGAGCACAGATACGCAGTATTTT. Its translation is CAWSVDLAGKSTDTQYF.

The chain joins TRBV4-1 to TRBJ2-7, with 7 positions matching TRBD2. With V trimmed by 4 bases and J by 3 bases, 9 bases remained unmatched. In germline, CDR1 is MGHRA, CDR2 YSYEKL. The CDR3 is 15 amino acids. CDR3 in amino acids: CASSLTEGLGYEQYF. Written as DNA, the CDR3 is TGCGCCAGCAGCCTAACCGAAGGACTAGGCTACGAGCAGTACTTC.

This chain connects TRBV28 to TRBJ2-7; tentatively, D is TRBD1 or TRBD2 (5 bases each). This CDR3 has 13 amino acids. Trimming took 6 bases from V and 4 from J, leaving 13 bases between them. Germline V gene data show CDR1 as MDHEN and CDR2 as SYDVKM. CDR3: CASSRPGPYEQYF. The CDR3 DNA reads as TGTGCCAGCAGCCGGCCGGGGCCGTACGAGCAGTACTTC.

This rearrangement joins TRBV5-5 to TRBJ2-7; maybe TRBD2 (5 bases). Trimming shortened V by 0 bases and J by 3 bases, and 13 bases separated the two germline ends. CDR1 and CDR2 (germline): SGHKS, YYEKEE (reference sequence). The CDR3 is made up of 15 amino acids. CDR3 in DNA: TGTGCCAGCAGCTTGGAGGCTAGCTACCACTACGAGCAGTACTTC. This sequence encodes CASSLEASYHYEQYF.

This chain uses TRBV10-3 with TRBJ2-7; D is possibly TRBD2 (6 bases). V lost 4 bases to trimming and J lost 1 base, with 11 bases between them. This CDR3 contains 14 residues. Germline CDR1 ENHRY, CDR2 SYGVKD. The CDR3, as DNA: TGTGCCATCAGTGCTGGGGGGAAATCCTACGAGCAGTACTTC. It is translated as CAISAGGKSYEQYF.

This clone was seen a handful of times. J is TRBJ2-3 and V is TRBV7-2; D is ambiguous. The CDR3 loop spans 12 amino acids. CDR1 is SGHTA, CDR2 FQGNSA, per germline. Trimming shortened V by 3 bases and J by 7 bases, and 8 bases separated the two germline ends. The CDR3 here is CASSFGENTQYF. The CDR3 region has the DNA TGTGCCAGCAGCTTCGGAGAGAATACGCAGTATTTT.

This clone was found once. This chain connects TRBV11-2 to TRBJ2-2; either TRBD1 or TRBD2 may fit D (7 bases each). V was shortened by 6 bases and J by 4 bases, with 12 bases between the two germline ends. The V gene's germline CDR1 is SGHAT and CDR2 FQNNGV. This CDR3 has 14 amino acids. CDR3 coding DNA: TGTGCCAGCAGTGGCAGGGGGGGCACCGGGGAGCTGTTTTTT. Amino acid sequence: CASSGRGGTGELFF.

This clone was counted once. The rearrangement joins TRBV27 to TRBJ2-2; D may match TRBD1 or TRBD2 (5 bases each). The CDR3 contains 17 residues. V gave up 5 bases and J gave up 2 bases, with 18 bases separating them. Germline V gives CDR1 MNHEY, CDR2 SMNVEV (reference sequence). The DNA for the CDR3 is TGTGCCAGCAGTCCCCTTTGGGGGTTCCCCAACACCGGGGAGCTGTTTTTT. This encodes CASSPLWGFPNTGELFF.

CDR3 loop: CASSLGGSQPQHF. In nucleotides, the CDR3 is TGTGCCAGCAGCTTAGGGGGGAGTCAGCCCCAGCATTTT. The chain is built from TRBV7-6 and TRBJ1-5; tentatively, D is TRBD1 (5 bases). Trimming took off 1 base at V and 6 bases at J, with 7 bases between the two ends. CDR3 size: 13 residues. Germline assignment: CDR1 SGHVS and CDR2 FNYEAQ.

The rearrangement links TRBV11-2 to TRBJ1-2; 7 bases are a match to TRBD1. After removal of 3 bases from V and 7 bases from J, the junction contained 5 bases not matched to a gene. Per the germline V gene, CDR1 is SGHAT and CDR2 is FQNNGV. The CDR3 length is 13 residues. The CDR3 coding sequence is TGTGCCAGCAGCTTGGGGACAGCGAGTGGCTACACCTTC. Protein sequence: CASSLGTASGYTF.

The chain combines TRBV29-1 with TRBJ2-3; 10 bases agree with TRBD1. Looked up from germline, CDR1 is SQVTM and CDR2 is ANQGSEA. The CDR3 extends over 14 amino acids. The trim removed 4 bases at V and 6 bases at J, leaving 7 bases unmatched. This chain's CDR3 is CSVGQGARKDTQYF. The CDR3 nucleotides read TGCAGCGTTGGACAGGGGGCAAGAAAGGATACGCAGTATTTT.

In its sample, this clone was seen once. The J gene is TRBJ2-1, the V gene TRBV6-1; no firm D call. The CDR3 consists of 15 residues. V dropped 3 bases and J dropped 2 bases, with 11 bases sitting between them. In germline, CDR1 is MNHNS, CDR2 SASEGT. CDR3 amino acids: CASSEAGFPYNEQFF. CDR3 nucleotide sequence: TGTGCCAGCAGTGAGGCCGGGTTCCCCTACAATGAGCAGTTCTTC.